A single sample is the source of the 32 T cell receptor beta chains below, sequenced in a study of blood T cells in healthy people across ages. Through a sample-barcoded 5' primer and a J-beta primer mix, a second PCR was run for roughly 6 to 12 cycles. A single record per CDR3 protein comes from TCRdb applying MiXCR to the 5' RACE reads. The data show around 870,000 distinct CDR3 sequences, under 30% seen once. Sample: blood. The receptor set was obtained from a woman of 80 years or more in good health.

The chain has TRBV2 and TRBJ2-5, with TRBD1 identical over 9 bases. CDR1 is SNHLY, CDR2 FYNNEI, per germline. The CDR3 runs to 12 residues. V shed 9 bases, J shed 7 bases, and the junction held 6 bases outside the gene matches. The CDR3 loop reads CARQGQGPTQYF. The CDR3 DNA is TGTGCCAGACAGGGACAGGGTCCGACCCAGTACTTC.

With respect to this clonotype: A junction boundary mismatches the germline segment, possibly from a read error. This sequence joins TRBV12-3 or TRBV12-4 and TRBJ2-2, with TRBD2 as a possible D gene (5 bases). The CDR3 totals 15 residues. The CDR3 coding sequence is TGTGCCAGCAGGTACAGCCCGACGAACACCGGGAAGCTGTTTTTT. It translates to CASRYSPTNTGKLFF.

To note about this clonotype: The junction departs from the called germline gene at one end, perhaps through a read error. The chain recombines TRBV7-2 with TRBJ1-2, with D tentatively TRBD1 (6 bases). This CDR3 comprises 14 residues. The germline CDR1 and CDR2 sequences are SGHTA and FQGNSA. CDR3: CASSLRQAGYDYTF. DNA of the CDR3: TGTGCCAGCAGCCTGCGACAGGCGGGCTATGACTACACCTTC.

V gene TRBV5-5 combines with J gene TRBJ2-4; 16 positions agree with TRBD2. The germline gives CDR1 SGHKS, CDR2 YYEKEE (reference sequence). Losses at the gene ends were 4 bases for V and 0 bases for J; bases not matched to a gene: 7. This CDR3 is built from 19 residues. CDR3 sequence: CASSPGTSGGDLAKNIQYF. DNA for the CDR3: TGTGCCAGCAGCCCAGGGACTAGCGGGGGGGACTTAGCCAAAAACATTCAGTACTTC.

This clonotype has more than one count but fewer than ten. The V call is TRBV4-2, the J call TRBJ1-5, with D unresolved. The germline V gene has CDR1 LGHNA and CDR2 YNFKEQ. V was cut by 0 bases and J by 2 bases, with 8 bases left in between. There are 15 residues in the CDR3. In DNA form, the CDR3 reads TGTGCCAGCAGCCAAGATATTGTAGGCAATCAGCCCCAGCATTTT. Protein product: CASSQDIVGNQPQHF.

This clonotype was picked up many times. The J gene is TRBJ1-5, the V gene TRBV7-2; TRBD1 matches 11 bases. This CDR3 has 14 amino acids. V dropped 5 bases and J dropped 6; count of bases not matched to a gene: 3. The germline V gene has CDR1 SGHTA and CDR2 FQGNSA. CDR3 region: CASSRTGGPQPQHF. In nucleotides, the CDR3 is TGTGCCAGCAGCCGGACAGGGGGCCCTCAGCCCCAGCATTTT.

The rearrangement uses TRBV20-1 and TRBJ1-2, with D possibly being TRBD1 (6 bases). V was clipped by 4 bases and J by 4 bases, with 19 bases between them. The CDR3 is made up of 15 amino acids. CDR1 DFQATT and CDR2 SNEGSKA come from the germline V gene (reference sequence). CDR3 amino acids: CSANMGGGEGYGYTF. CDR3 coding DNA: TGCAGTGCTAACATGGGGGGCGGGGAAGGCTATGGCTACACCTTC.

This clonotype showed up many times. The gene calls are TRBV5-5 and TRBJ2-7; D gene unclear. The CDR3 consists of 14 residues. Germline V lookup: CDR1 SGHKS, CDR2 YYEKEE (reference sequence). V lost 5 bases, J lost 2 bases, and 14 bases lay in between. The CDR3 loop reads CASSLALLTYEQYF. The CDR3 DNA is TGTGCCAGCAGTCTGGCACTGTTAACCTACGAGCAGTACTTC.

This clonotype was observed at least ten times. The chain links TRBV7-2 to TRBJ2-5; no clear D gene. Looked up from germline, CDR1 is SGHTA and CDR2 is FQGNSA. V gave up 7 bases and J gave up 4 bases, with 7 bases separating them. The CDR3 consists of 11 residues. This chain's CDR3 is CASTAIETQYF. The DNA for the CDR3 is TGTGCCAGCACCGCAATAGAGACCCAGTACTTC.

This clonotype was detected many times. This sequence joins TRBV4-3 and TRBJ2-1; tentatively, D is TRBD1 (6 bases). Trimming removed 0 bases at V and 2 bases at J, with 8 bases between. The germline V gene encodes CDR1 LGHNA and CDR2 YSLEER. This CDR3 spans 15 amino acids. CDR3 sequence (DNA): TGCGCCAGCAGCCAAGAACAGGGTACCTACAATGAGCAGTTCTTC. Translation: CASSQEQGTYNEQFF.

This clonotype has at least ten counts. V gene TRBV24-1 combines with J gene TRBJ2-3; perhaps TRBD2 as D (7 bases). Germline CDR1 reads KGHDR; CDR2 reads SFDVKD. Trimming removed 4 bases at V and 6 bases at J, with 19 bases between. This CDR3 is 16 amino acids long. CDR3 region: CATSDARGGGADTQYF. DNA for the CDR3: TGTGCCACCAGTGACGCCCGCGGTGGGGGGGCTGATACGCAGTATTTT.

The chain recombines TRBV6-5 with TRBJ2-2; TRBD2 matches 9 bases. This CDR3 has 14 residues. CDR1 is MNHEY, CDR2 SVGAGI, per germline. J was trimmed by 7 bases and V by 6 bases; bases with no gene match: 6. CDR3 protein: CASRVAGVSGELFF. CDR3 DNA sequence: TGTGCCAGCAGAGTAGCGGGAGTTAGCGGGGAGCTGTTTTTT.

In this sample, this clonotype turned up many times. The gene calls are TRBV6-2 or TRBV6-3 and TRBJ2-1; 12 bases map to TRBD2. With V trimmed by 5 bases and J by 9 bases, 8 bases remained unmatched. Looked up from germline, CDR1 is MNHEY and CDR2 is SVGEGT. The CDR3 runs 15 residues. CDR3 sequence (DNA): TGTGCCAGCAGTGCCCTAGCGGGGGGGCTTATTGAGCAGTTCTTC. It encodes CASSALAGGLIEQFF.

CDR3 region: CASSGGFGSPLHF. In nucleotides, the CDR3 is TGTGCCAGCAGCGGGGGATTTGGGTCACCCCTCCACTTT. V usage is TRBV9 and J usage is TRBJ1-6, with unresolved D. The germline gives CDR1 SGDLS, CDR2 YYNGEE. This CDR3 has 13 amino acids. Trimming shortened V by 3 bases and J by 10 bases, and 11 bases separated the two germline ends.

In DNA, the CDR3 is TGCGCCAGCAGCCCGGGACCCACTGGAGATACGCAGTATTTT. This sequence encodes CASSPGPTGDTQYF. The V and J genes are TRBV4-1 and TRBJ2-3; either TRBD1 or TRBD2 may supply D (5 bases each). V was pared by 4 bases and J by 5 bases, with 13 bases between. This CDR3 comprises 14 residues. CDR1 and CDR2 from the germline V gene are MGHRA and YSYEKL.

This clonotype has a count of ten or more. The chain carries TRBV20-1 and TRBJ2-5; 9 positions match TRBD2. Trimming cost V 1 base and J 4 bases; bases outside gene matches: 4. The CDR3 length is 14 residues. Germline values: CDR1 DFQATT, CDR2 SNEGSKA (reference sequence). The CDR3 protein is CSARALAGTETQYF. The CDR3 nucleotides read TGCAGTGCTAGAGCCCTAGCGGGAACAGAGACCCAGTACTTC.

This rearrangement joins TRBV7-9 to TRBJ1-2; D uncertain. Germline CDR1 and CDR2: SEHNR and FQNEAQ (reference sequence). Trimming stripped 3 bases from V and 8 bases from J, with 10 bases between. CDR3 length equals 12 residues. The CDR3 spells CASSFYKGGYTF. The DNA of the CDR3 is TGTGCCAGCAGCTTTTACAAAGGGGGCTACACCTTC. Using reference TRBV7-9 and TRBJ1-2 for the parts outside the CDR3, the full variable domain is DTGVSQNPRHKITKRGQNVTFRCDPISEHNRLYWYRQTLGQGPEFLTYFQNEAQLEKSRLLSDRFSAERPKGSFSTLEIQRTEQGDSAMYLCASSFYKGGYTFGSGTRLTVV.

This clonotype was detected many times. The CDR3 nucleotides read TGTGCCTCCGAGCGGGGCAGGAACTATGGCTACACCTTC. Translated: CASERGRNYGYTF. V is TRBV7-2 and J is TRBJ1-2; D is perhaps TRBD1 (5 bases). Trimming cost V 11 bases and J 2 bases, with 15 bases left between them. The CDR3 contains 13 residues. Germline V lookup: CDR1 SGHTA, CDR2 FQGNSA.

This rearrangement joins TRBV6-2 or TRBV6-3 to TRBJ1-6; 8 nucleotides match TRBD1. CDR1 and CDR2 from the germline V gene are MNHEY and SVGEGT. V trimming: 7 bases; J trimming: 9 bases; junction bases outside the gene matches: 8. This CDR3 has 14 amino acids. The CDR3 sequence: CASKSTGESSPLHF. Written as DNA, the CDR3 is TGTGCCAGCAAATCGACAGGGGAAAGTTCACCCCTCCACTTT.

This clonotype has at least ten counts. This rearrangement joins TRBV4-3 to TRBJ1-1, with D perhaps matching TRBD1 (5 bases). The CDR3 has 15 residues. V lost 1 base, J lost 0 bases, and 9 bases lay in between. Germline V CDR1 and CDR2: LGHNA, YSLEER. The CDR3 nucleotides read TGCGCCAGCAGCCAAGGAAGGGGATTGAACACTGAAGCTTTCTTT. The encoded protein is CASSQGRGLNTEAFF.

The chain uses TRBV18 and TRBJ1-1, with D unresolved. Germline-derived CDR1 and CDR2 are KGHSH and LQKENI. Trimming took 0 bases from V and 6 from J, leaving 11 bases between them. This CDR3 comprises 14 residues. CDR3 coding DNA: TGTGCCAGCTCACCACCGGTTCGGGAATCTGAAGCTTTCTTT. Translation: CASSPPVRESEAFF.

The chain couples TRBV9 to TRBJ1-3, with D perhaps TRBD1 (5 bases). The V gene lost 0 bases and the J gene lost 5 bases, with 9 bases spanning the gap. Germline V gene sequence: CDR1 SGDLS, CDR2 YYNGEE. This CDR3 has 14 amino acids. This CDR3 reads CASSVVDTRNTIYF. Here the CDR3 DNA reads TGTGCCAGCAGCGTAGTGGACACCCGAAACACCATATATTTT. The variable domain in full, completed from reference TRBV9 and TRBJ1-3, reads DSGVTQTPKHLITATGQRVTLRCSPRSGDLSVYWYQQSLDQGLQFLIQYYNGEERAKGNILERFSAQQFPDLHSELNLSSLELGDSALYFCASSVVDTRNTIYFGEGSWLTVV.

This clonotype was found a few times. This rearrangement joins TRBV11-2 to TRBJ2-1; 10 positions agree with TRBD1. Per germline, CDR1 SGHAT and CDR2 FQNNGV. This CDR3 is 16 amino acids long. V shed 4 bases and J 1 base; nucleotides not matched to a gene: 4. The CDR3 loop reads CASSSDRGFSYNEQFF. Written as DNA, the CDR3 is TGTGCCAGCAGCTCGGACAGGGGGTTTTCCTACAATGAGCAGTTCTTC. The variable domain in full, with the rest retrieved from reference TRBV11-2 and TRBJ2-1, is EAGVAQSPRYKIIEKRQSVAFWCNPISGHATLYWYQQILGQGPKLLIQFQNNGVVDDSQLPKDRFSAERLKGVDSTLKIQPAKLEDSAVYLCASSSDRGFSYNEQFFGPGTRLTVL.

This clonotype was counted at least ten times. J is TRBJ2-3 and V is TRBV6-1; D gene uncertain. CDR1 is MNHNS, CDR2 SASEGT, per germline. V was shortened by 3 bases and J by 1 base, with 26 bases between the two germline ends. This CDR3 contains 20 residues. The CDR3 reads CASSDKDRPRPPWGTDTQYF. The CDR3 coding sequence is TGTGCCAGCAGTGATAAGGACCGGCCCAGGCCCCCGTGGGGCACAGATACGCAGTATTTT.

This clonotype was recorded at least ten times. The chain recombines TRBV6-5 with TRBJ2-5; 8 bases line up with TRBD1. The V and J ends lost 5 bases and 1 base, in that order; junction bases with no gene match: 3. This CDR3 is built from 14 residues. In germline, CDR1 is MNHEY, CDR2 SVGAGI. CDR3 sequence reads: CASSRQGRQETQYF. The DNA for the CDR3 is TGTGCCAGCAGTCGACAGGGGCGCCAAGAGACCCAGTACTTC.

This clonotype was detected only a few times. The chain uses TRBV7-9 and TRBJ1-4; maybe TRBD1 (5 bases). Trimming shortened V by 5 bases and J by 0 bases, and 13 bases separated the two germline ends. Germline V gene sequence: CDR1 SEHNR, CDR2 FQNEAQ (reference sequence). The CDR3 runs 16 residues. As DNA, the CDR3 is TGTGCCAGCAGCCCAGGACACGGGCCAACTAATGAAAAACTGTTTTTT. Amino acid sequence: CASSPGHGPTNEKLFF.

This sequence joins TRBV20-1 and TRBJ1-1; D not resolved. V was clipped by 0 bases and J by 1 base, with 15 bases between them. The CDR3 totals 16 residues. Germline values: CDR1 DFQATT, CDR2 SNEGSKA (reference sequence). For the CDR3, the DNA is TGCAGTGCTAGAGATCTCGCACAGCCTCCGAACACTGAAGCTTTCTTT. Protein: CSARDLAQPPNTEAFF.

Concerning this clonotype itself: A read error may be the cause here, since a much bigger clone is one base away. The chain joins TRBV25-1 to TRBJ2-5; perhaps TRBD2 as D (5 bases). V gave up 0 bases and J gave up 11 bases, with 22 bases separating them. Germline assignment: CDR1 MGHDK and CDR2 SYGVNS. The CDR3 has 16 residues. The CDR3 is CASSEYGWRSSNEQYF. The DNA of the CDR3 is TGTGCCAGCAGTGAATACGGGTGGAGGTCAAGCAATGAGCAGTACTTC.

This clonotype showed up just once. This chain connects TRBV10-3 to TRBJ1-5; TRBD1 is a possible D gene (6 bases). V lost 7 bases to trimming and J lost 4 bases, with 23 bases between them. This CDR3 has 17 amino acids. The germline V gene encodes CDR1 ENHRY and CDR2 SYGVKD. Here the CDR3 reads CAINPSYWGQGNQPQHF. The CDR3 DNA is TGTGCCATCAACCCCAGTTATTGGGGGCAAGGAAATCAGCCCCAGCATTTT.

This clonotype has at least ten counts. V usage is TRBV6-2 or TRBV6-3 and J usage is TRBJ2-5; D remains unclear. Germline lookup yields CDR1 MNHEY and CDR2 SVGEGT. V lost 2 bases and J 2 bases, leaving 15 bases between the germline ends. The CDR3 is made up of 16 amino acids. The CDR3 nucleotides are TGTGCCAGCAGTTACCCTGTCCGGGTTGGGCAAGAGACCCAGTACTTC. Translating gives CASSYPVRVGQETQYF.

The J gene is TRBJ1-2, the V gene TRBV18; a weak D match, TRBD1 (5 bases). The CDR3 extends over 13 amino acids. Germline assignment: CDR1 KGHSH and CDR2 LQKENI. V was trimmed by 3 bases and J by 8 bases, leaving 13 bases between them. The CDR3 coding sequence is TGTGCCAGCTCACCTTACCCGAGGGGAGGCTACACCTTC. As protein: CASSPYPRGGYTF.

With regard to this clonotype: It may be a read error: a sequence one base away is much more abundant. The chain combines TRBV7-2 with TRBJ2-1; D is undetermined. The CDR3 extends over 12 amino acids. In germline, CDR1 is SGHTA, CDR2 FQGNSA. The CDR3 loop reads CASSSVYDEQFF. The DNA of the CDR3 is TGTGCCAGCAGCTCAGTCTACGATGAGCAGTTCTTC. The full variable domain, its missing parts supplied by reference TRBV7-2 and TRBJ2-1, is GAGVSQSPSNKVTEKGKDVELRCDPISGHTALYWYRQSLGQGLEFLIYFQGNSAPDKSGLPSDRFSAERTGGSVSTLTIQRTQQEDSAVYLCASSSVYDEQFFGPGTRLTVL.